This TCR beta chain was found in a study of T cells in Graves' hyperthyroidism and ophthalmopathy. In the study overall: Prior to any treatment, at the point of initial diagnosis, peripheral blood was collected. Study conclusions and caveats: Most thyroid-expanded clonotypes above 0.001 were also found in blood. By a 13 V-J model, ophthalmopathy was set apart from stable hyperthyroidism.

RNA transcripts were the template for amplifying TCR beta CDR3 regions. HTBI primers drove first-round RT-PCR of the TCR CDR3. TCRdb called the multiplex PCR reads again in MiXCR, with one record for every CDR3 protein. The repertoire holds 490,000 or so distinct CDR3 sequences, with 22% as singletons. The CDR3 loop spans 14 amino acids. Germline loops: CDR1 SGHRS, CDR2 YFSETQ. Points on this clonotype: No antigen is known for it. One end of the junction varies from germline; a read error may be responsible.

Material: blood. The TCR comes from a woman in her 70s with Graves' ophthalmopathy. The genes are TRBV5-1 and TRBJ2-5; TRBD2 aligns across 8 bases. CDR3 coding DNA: TGTGCCAGCAGCTCCAAGCGGGAGAAAGAGACCCAGTACTTC. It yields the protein CASSSKREKETQYF.